This TCR beta chain was captured in a study of shared clonotypes between healthy human individuals (dated by TCRdb to the early 2020s). About the study as a whole: The cohort included three men and two women between 18 and 49 years of age. Per donor, three plates each were used for CD4 naive and CD4 memory, two for CD8 naive, and one for CD8 memory. To estimate repertoire size and how much clonotype sharing occurs between individuals, the study deeply sequenced the blood TCR repertoires of several healthy adults. Between about 0.94 and 8.9 billion PBMCs per donor were obtained by leukapheresis. To increase sequencing depth and limit assay-specific biases, different laboratories used diverse techniques to prepare libraries and sequence TCR repertoires. The full study reports these points: Pairwise subsampling indicated that sequencing depth was expected to affect the degree of clonotype sharing among donors. Sampling was restricted to blood, and TCR repertoires in tissue are likely to differ from TCR repertoires in blood. Clonotypes shared by all four sorted-subset donors showed higher generation probabilities than non-shared clonotypes. Sharing across a few donors was observed for approximately 4.6% of naive CD4, over 3% of naive CD8, 2% to 2.5% of memory CD4, and less than 0.45% of memory CD8 clonotypes. The small number of donors limited the genetic and exposure-history diversity represented. Rarefaction of sorted-subset datasets indicated incomplete sequencing despite the large sequencing depth. Naive subsets generally had larger estimated clonotype richness than memory subsets.

TCR CDR3 regions were amplified from genomic DNA by multiplex PCR using the deep immunoSEQ assay. For each cell subset, the extracted genomic DNA was distributed evenly across all wells of several immunoSEQ 96-well plates, and each plate served as one replicate. For sorted subsets, approximately 0.2 ug of genomic DNA, equivalent to around 31,000 T cell genomes, went into each replicate PCR. Purified libraries were quantified with a Qubit 3.0 fluorometer, sized on a Bioanalyzer 2100, and re-quantified with the KAPA Library Quantification kit. Every immunoSEQ 96-well plate was sequenced on a separate single-read 150-cycle Illumina NextSeq 550 flow cell. For the original study's pipeline: Because the immunoSEQ output held only junctional sequences and lacked quality scores, the filtering could not match the filtering applied to full-length reads. To assign V/J genes and CDR3, sequences were annotated against IMGT germline references using PyIR, a Python wrapper for IgBLAST v1.9. Reads were filtered out if the reads had weak V/J assignments (E-value above 1e-6), no CDR3, stop codons, out-of-frame junctions, or ambiguous translated residues. V3J clonotypes were defined as sequences sharing an identical inferred V gene, J gene, and CDR3 amino acid sequence. Percentage overlap between repertoires was calculated by dividing the number of shared unique clonotypes by the size of the smaller repertoire. Richness of each repertoire was evaluated using RTK rarefaction, the Chao1 estimator, and Recon v2.1 estimates of unobserved clonotypes. Generation probabilities for all TCRbeta clonotypes obtained by the gDNA method from a few donors were computed using OLGA. Held by TCRdb, this immuneACCESS table contains in-frame sequences only and omits some clones. Under half of the omission traces to an unresolved V gene where checked; the cause of the rest is unknown. For V, J and clone size, that table is used; D and trimming come from the DNA. The table for this sample lists over 2 million clones; about 90% of them were counted only once. About 0.36% of the sample goes to the ten largest clones.

About this clone itself: The target of this receptor is not known. No base-level quality is on record; no much larger clone is a single base apart.

From V the trimming removes 5 bases and from J it removes 3 bases, while the gene matches leave 7 bases of the junction unaccounted for. Per the germline V gene, SGHAT is the CDR1 and FQNNGV is the CDR2. The CDR3 holds 14 amino acids from the cysteine to the phenylalanine. Kept here is only the CDR3 DNA, which spans 42 bases and is read in frame from base 1. The donors were healthy, HIV-negative adults who had no recently reported acute infections or vaccinations. Only Caucasian adults living in Nashville, Tennessee, USA were represented among the donors. CD4+ T cells were enriched by magnetic negative selection, after which naive cells were positively selected on CD45RA and the negative fraction was taken as the memory subset. After blood collection by leukapheresis, PBMCs were isolated using Ficoll-Histopaque density gradient centrifugation and then cryopreserved in the vapor phase of liquid nitrogen. Analytical flow cytometry was used to check the purity and quantity of each magnetically sorted T cell population. Genomic DNA was isolated from every sorted fraction and measured by UV absorbance on a Nanodrop 2000c.

The receptor was derived from a man younger than 35 in good health. Some clones in this sample may be carry-over from other donors' samples. The sample comprised naive CD4+ T cells from PBMCs. This sample's cell subset or site label indicates: CD45RA+ positively selected. The receptor chain draws on TRBV11-2 and TRBJ2-7; 7 bases in the junction line up with TRBD1. The bases read TGTGCCAGCAGCGTCCGGGACAGTCTCTACGAGCAGTACTTC. Translated, this gives CASSVRDSLYEQYF.